This T cell receptor (beta chain) was observed in a study of CD8 T cells in Susac syndrome. Negative isolation yielded the CD8+ and CD4+ T cells, while FACS enriched the TEMRA cells. J lost 4 bases, V lost 2 bases, and 6 bases had no gene match. This CDR3 has 16 residues. Per germline, CDR1 SGHAT and CDR2 FQNNGV. The RNA, roughly 0.45 to 1 ug, was put through reverse transcription using random hexamers. The authors amplified TCR beta CDR3 across 54 Vbeta and 13 Jbeta using immunoSEQ multiplex PCR. TCRdb recomputed calls from the immunoSEQ multiplex PCR reads with MiXCR, one row per CDR3 protein. This table holds about 300,000 distinct CDR3 sequences, 80% to 90% found once.

The sequence derives from a human donor with multiple sclerosis. The sequenced material came from CD8+ T cells from PBMCs. The chain combines TRBV11-2 with TRBJ2-1; the match to TRBD2 covers 9 bases. The CDR3 here is CASSLLAGRLYNEQFF. In DNA form, the CDR3 reads TGTGCCAGCAGCTTACTAGCGGGACGTTTATACAATGAGCAGTTCTTC.